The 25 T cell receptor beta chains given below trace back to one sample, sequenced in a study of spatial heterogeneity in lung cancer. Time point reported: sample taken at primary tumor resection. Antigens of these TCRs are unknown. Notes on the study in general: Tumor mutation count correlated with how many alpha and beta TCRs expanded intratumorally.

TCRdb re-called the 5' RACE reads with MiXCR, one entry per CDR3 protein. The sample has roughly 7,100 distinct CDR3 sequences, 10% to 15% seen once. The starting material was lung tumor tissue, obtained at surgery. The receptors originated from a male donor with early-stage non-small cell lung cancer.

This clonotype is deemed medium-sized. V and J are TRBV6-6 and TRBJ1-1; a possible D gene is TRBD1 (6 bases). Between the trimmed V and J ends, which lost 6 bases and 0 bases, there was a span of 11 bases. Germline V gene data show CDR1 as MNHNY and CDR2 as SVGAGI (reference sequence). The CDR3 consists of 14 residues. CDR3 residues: CASRTGGMNTEAFF. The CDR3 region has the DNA TGTGCCAGCAGGACAGGAGGGATGAACACTGAAGCTTTCTTT.

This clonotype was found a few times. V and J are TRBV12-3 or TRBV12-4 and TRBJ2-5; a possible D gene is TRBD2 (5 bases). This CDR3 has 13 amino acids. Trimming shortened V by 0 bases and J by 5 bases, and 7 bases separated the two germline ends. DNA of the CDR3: TGTGCCAGCAGTTTAGCGGGCGGGGAGACCCAGTACTTC. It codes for CASSLAGGETQYF.

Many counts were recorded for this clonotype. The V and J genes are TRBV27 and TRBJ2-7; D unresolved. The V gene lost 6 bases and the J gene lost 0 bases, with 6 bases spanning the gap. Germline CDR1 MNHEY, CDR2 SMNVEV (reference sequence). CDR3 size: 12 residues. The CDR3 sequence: CASRPSSYEQYF. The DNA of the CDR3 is TGTGCCAGCAGGCCCAGCTCCTACGAGCAGTACTTC.

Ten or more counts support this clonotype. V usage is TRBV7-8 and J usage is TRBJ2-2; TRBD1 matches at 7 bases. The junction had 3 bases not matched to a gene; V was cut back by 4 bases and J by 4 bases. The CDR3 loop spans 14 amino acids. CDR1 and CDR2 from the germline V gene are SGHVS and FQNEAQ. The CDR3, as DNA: TGTGCCAGCAGCTCTACAGGGGCCACCGGGGAGCTGTTTTTT. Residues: CASSSTGATGELFF.

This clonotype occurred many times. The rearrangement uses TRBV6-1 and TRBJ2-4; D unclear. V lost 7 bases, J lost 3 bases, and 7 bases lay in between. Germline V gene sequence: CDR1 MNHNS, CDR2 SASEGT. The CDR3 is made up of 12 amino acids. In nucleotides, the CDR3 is TGTGCCAGCACTTCCTACAAAAACATTCAGTACTTC. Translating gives CASTSYKNIQYF.

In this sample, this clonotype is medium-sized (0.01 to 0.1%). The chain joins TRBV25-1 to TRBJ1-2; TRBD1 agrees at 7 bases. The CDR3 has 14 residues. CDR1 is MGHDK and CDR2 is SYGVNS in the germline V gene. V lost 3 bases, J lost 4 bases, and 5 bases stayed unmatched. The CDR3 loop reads CASSESTGIYGYTF. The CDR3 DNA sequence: TGTGCCAGCAGTGAGTCGACAGGGATCTATGGCTACACCTTC.

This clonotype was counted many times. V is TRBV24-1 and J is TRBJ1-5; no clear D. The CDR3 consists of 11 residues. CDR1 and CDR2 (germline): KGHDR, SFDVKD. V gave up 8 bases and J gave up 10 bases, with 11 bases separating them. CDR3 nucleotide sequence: TGTGCCACCACCCGAATGATTCCCCAGCATTTT. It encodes CATTRMIPQHF.

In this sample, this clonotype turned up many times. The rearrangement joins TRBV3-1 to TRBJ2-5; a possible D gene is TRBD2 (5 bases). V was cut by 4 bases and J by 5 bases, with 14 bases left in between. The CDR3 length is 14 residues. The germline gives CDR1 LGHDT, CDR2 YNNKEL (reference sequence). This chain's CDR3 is CASSLMGVRETQYF. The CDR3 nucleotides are TGTGCCAGCAGCCTTATGGGAGTTAGGGAGACCCAGTACTTC.

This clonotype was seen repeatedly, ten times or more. The CDR3 spells CASSPGTGNYEQYV. CDR3 bases: TGTGCCAGCTCACCCGGGACAGGGAACTACGAGCAGTACGTC. The chain has TRBV18 and TRBJ2-7; 9 nucleotides align to TRBD1. This CDR3 is 14 amino acids long. With V trimmed by 3 bases and J by 3 bases, 3 bases remained unmatched. The germline gives CDR1 KGHSH, CDR2 LQKENI.

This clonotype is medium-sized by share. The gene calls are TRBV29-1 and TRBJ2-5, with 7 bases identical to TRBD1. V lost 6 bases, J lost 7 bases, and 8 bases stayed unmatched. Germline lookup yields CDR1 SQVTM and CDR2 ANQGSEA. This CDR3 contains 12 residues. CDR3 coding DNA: TGCAGCGTGCTACAGGGGCCCGGGACCCAGTACTTC. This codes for CSVLQGPGTQYF.

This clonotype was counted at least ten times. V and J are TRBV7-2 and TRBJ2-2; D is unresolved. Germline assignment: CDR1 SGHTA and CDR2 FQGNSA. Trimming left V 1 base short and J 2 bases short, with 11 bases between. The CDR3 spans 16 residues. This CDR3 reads CASSLVAGANTGELFF. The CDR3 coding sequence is TGTGCCAGCAGCTTAGTCGCAGGAGCCAACACCGGGGAGCTGTTTTTT.

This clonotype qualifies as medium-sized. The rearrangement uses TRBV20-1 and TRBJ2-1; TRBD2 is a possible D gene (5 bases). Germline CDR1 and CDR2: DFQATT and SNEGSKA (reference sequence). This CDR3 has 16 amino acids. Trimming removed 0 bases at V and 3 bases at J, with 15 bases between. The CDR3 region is CSARDDRTANYNEQFF. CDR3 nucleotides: TGCAGTGCTAGAGATGATCGGACTGCAAACTACAATGAGCAGTTCTTC.

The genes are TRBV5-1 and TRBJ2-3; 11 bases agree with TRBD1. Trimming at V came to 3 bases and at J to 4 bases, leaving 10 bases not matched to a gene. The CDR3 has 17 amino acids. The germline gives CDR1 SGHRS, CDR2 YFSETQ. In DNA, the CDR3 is TGCGCCAGCAGCTACGGACTCGGACAGGGGGCGGCAGATACGCAGTATTTT. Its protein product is CASSYGLGQGAADTQYF.

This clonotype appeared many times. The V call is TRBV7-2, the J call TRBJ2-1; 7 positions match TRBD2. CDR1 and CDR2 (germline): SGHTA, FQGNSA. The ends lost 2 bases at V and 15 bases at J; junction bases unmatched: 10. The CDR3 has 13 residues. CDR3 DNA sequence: TGTGCCAGCAGCTTAATCCGGACTAGTTATCCGTTCTTC. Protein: CASSLIRTSYPFF.

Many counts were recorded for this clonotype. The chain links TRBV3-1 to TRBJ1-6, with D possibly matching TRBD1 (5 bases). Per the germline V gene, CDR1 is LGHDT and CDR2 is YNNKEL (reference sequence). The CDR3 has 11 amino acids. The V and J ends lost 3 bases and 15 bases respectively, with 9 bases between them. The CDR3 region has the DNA TGTGCCAGCAGCCATAAGGGGCTCCTCCACTTT. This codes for CASSHKGLLHF.

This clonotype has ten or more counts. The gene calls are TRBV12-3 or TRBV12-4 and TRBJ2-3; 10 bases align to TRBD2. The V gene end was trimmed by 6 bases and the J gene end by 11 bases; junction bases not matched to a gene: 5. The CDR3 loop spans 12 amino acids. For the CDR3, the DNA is TGTGCCAGCAGCACCCGGACTAGCGGGCAGTATTTT. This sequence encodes CASSTRTSGQYF.

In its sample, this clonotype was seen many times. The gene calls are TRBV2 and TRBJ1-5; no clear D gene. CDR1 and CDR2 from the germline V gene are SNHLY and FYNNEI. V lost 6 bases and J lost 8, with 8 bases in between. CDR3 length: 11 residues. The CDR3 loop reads CASSRDKPQHF. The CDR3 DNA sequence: TGTGCCAGCAGCCGCGACAAGCCCCAGCATTTT.

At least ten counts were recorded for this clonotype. The CDR3 here is CASSAGVSTDTQYF. CDR3 DNA: TGTGCCAGCAGTGCAGGGGTGAGCACAGATACGCAGTATTTT. J is TRBJ2-3 and V is TRBV2, with D perhaps TRBD1 (6 bases). CDR3 length: 14 residues. V lost 4 bases to trimming and J lost 0 bases, with 8 bases between them. Germline V gene lookup returns CDR1 SNHLY and CDR2 FYNNEI.

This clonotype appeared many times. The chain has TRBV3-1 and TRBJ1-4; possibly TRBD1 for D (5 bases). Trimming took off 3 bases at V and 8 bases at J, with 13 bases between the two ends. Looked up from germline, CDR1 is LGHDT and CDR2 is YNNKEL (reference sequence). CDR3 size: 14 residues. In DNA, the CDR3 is TGTGCCAGCAGCCAGGGGCAGGGAAACGAAAAACTGTTTTTT. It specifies CASSQGQGNEKLFF.

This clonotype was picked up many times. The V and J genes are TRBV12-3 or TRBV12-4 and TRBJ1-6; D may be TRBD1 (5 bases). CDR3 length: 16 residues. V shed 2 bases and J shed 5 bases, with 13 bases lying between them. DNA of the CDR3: TGTGCCAGCAGTTTATCGGGACCGGGAGATAATTCACCCCTCCACTTT. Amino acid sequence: CASSLSGPGDNSPLHF.

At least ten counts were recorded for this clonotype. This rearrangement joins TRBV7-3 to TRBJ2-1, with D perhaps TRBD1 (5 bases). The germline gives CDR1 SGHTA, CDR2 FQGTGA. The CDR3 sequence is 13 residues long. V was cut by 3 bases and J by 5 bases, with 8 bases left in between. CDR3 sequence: CASSFVGDNEQFF. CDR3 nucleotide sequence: TGTGCCAGCAGCTTTGTAGGGGACAATGAGCAGTTCTTC.

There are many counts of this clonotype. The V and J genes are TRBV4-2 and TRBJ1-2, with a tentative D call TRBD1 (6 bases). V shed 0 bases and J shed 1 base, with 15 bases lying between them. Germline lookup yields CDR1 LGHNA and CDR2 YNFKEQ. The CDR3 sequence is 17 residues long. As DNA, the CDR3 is TGTGCCAGCAGCCAAGATGAAAGGCTAGGGGGTAACTATGGCTACACCTTC. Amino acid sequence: CASSQDERLGGNYGYTF.

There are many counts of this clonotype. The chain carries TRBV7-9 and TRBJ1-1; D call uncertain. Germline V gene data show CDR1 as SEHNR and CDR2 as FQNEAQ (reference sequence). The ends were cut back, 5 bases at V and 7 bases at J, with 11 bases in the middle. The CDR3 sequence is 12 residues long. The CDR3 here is CASSIGPVEAFF. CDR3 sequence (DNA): TGTGCCAGCAGCATCGGGCCGGTTGAAGCTTTCTTT.

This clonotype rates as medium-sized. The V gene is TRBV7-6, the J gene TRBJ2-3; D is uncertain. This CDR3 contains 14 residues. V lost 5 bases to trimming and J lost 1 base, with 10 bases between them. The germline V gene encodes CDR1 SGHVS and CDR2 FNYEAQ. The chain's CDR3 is CASSLSPGTDTQYF. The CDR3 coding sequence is TGTGCCAGCAGCCTTTCCCCAGGCACAGATACGCAGTATTTT.

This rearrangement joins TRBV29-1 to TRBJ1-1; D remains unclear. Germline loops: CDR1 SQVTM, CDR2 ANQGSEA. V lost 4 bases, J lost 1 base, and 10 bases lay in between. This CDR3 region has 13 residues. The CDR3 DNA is TGCAGCGTTGTTGGCAGCCCGAACACTGAAGCTTTCTTT. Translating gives CSVVGSPNTEAFF.